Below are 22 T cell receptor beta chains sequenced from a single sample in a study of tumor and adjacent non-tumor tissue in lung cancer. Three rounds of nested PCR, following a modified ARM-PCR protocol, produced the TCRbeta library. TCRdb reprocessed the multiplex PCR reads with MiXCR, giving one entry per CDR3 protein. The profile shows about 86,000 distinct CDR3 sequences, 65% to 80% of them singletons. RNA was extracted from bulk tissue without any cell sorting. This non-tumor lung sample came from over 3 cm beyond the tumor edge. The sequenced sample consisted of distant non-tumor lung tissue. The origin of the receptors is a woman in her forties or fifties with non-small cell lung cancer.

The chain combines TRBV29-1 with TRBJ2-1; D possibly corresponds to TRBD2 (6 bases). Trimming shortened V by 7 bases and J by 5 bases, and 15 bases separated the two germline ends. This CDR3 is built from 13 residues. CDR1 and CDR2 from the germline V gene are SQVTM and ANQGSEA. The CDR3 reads CSAQRLVDNEQFF. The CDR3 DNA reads TGCAGCGCTCAGAGACTAGTGGACAATGAGCAGTTCTTC.

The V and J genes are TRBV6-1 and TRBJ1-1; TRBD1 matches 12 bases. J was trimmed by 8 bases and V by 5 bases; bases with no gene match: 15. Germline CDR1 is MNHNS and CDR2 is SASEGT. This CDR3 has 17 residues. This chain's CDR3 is CASSRYPGQGATSEAFF. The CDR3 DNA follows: TGTGCCAGCAGTCGTTATCCGGGACAGGGGGCGACGAGCGAAGCTTTCTTT.

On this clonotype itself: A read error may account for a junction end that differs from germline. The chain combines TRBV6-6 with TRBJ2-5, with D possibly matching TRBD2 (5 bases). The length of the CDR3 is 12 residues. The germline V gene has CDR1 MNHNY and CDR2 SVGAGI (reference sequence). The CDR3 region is CASSLAQEIQYF. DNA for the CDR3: TGTGCCAGTAGTTTAGCGCAGGAGATCCAATACTTC.

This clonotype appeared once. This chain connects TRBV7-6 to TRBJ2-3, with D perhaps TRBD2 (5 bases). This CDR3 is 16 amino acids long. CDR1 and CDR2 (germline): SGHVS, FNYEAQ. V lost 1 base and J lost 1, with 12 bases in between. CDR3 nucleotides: TGTGCCAGCAGCTTAGAAGAGACTAACGGCACAGATACGCAGTATTTT. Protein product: CASSLEETNGTDTQYF. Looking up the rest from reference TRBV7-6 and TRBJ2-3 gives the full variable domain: GAGVSQSPRYKVTKRGQDVALRCDPISGHVSLYWYRQALGQGPEFLTYFNYEAQQDKSGLPNDRFSAERPEGSISTLTIQRTEQRDSAMYRCASSLEETNGTDTQYFGPGTRLTVL.

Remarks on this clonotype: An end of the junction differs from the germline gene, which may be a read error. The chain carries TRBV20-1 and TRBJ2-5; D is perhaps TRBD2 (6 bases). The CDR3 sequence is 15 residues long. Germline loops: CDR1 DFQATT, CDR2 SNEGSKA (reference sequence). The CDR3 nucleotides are TGCAGTGCTAGCGGGAGCTTACTCCACAAAGAGACCCTGTACTTC. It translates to CSASGSLLHKETLYF.

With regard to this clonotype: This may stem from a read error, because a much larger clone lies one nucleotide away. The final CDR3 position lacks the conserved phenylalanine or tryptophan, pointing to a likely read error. The CDR3 is CASSLEFVTDTQYL. The CDR3 coding sequence is TGCGCCAGCAGCTTGGAGTTCGTCACAGATACGCAGTATCTT. The chain is built from TRBV5-1 and TRBJ2-3; D gene unclear. Germline V gene lookup returns CDR1 SGHRS and CDR2 YFSETQ. CDR3 size: 14 residues. V shed 0 bases and J shed 2 bases, with 7 bases lying between them.

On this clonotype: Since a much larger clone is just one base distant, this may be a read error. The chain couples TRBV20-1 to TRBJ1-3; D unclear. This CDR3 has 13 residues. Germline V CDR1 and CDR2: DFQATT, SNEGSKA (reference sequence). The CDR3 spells CSPRSPTLNTIYF. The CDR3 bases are TGCAGTCCTAGATCCCCGACCCTAAACACCATATATTTT.

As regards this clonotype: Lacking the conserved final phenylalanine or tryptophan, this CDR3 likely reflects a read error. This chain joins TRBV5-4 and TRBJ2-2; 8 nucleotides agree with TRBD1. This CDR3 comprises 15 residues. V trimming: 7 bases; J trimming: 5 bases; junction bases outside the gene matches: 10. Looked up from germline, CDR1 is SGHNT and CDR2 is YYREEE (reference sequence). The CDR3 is CASQQNRGKTGELFL. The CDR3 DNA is TGTGCCAGCCAACAAAACAGGGGGAAGACCGGGGAGCTGTTTTTG.

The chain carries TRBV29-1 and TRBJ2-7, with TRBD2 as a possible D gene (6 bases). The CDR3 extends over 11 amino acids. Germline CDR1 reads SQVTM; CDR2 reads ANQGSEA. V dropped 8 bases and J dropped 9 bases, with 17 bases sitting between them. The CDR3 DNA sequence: TGCAGCCTCGCCGAACGGGGGAGGCAGTACTTC. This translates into CSLAERGRQYF.

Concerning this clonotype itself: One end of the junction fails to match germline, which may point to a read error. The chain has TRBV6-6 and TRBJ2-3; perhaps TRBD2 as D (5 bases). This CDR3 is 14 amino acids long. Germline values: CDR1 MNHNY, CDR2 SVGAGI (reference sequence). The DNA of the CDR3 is TGTGCCAGCACTCCAGGAGGCCACACAGATTCGCAGTATTTT. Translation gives CASTPGGHTDSQYF.

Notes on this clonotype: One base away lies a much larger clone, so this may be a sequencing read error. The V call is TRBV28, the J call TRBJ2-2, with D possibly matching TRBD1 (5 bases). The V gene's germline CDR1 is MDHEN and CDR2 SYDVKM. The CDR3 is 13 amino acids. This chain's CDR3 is CASIQGDTEELFF. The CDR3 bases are TGTGCCAGCATTCAGGGTGACACCGAGGAGCTGTTTTTT.

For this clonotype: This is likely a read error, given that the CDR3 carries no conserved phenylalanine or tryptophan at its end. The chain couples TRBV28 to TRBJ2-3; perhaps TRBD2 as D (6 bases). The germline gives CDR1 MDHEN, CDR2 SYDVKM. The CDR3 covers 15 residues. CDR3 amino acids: CASSPQGGNTDTQYL. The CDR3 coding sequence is TGTGCCAGCAGTCCGCAGGGCGGGAACACAGATACACAGTATTTA.

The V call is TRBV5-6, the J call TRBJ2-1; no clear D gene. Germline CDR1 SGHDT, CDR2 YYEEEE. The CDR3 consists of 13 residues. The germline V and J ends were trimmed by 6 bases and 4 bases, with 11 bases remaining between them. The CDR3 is CASNTDTYNEQFF. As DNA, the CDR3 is TGTGCCAGCAACACTGACACATACAATGAGCAGTTCTTC. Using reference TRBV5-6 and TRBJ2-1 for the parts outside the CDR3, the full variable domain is DAGVTQSPTHLIKTRGQQVTLRCSPKSGHDTVSWYQQALGQGPQFIFQYYEEEERQRGNFPDRFSGHQFPNYSSELNVNALLLGDSALYLCASNTDTYNEQFFGPGTRLTVL.

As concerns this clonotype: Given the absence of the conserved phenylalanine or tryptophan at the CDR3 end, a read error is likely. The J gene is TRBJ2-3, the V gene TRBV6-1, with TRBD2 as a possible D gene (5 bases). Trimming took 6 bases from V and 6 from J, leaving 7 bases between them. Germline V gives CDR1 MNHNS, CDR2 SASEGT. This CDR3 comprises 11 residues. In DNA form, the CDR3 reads TGTGCCAGCAGGTGGGAGGATACGCAGTATTCT. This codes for CASRWEDTQYS.

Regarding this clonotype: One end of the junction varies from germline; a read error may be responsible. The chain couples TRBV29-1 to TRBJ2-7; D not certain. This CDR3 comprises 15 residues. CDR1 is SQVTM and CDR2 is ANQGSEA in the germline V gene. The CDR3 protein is CSVEFASQKTYEQHF. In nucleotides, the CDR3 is TGCAGCGTTGAGTTCGCATCACAGAAAACCTATGAGCAGCACTTC.

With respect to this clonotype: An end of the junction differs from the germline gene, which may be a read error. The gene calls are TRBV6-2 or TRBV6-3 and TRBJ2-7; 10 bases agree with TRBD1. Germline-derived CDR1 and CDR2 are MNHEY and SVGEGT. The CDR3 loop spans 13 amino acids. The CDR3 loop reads CASNDRGRHEQNF. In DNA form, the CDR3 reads TGTGCTAGCAATGACAGGGGGCGCCACGAGCAGAACTTC.

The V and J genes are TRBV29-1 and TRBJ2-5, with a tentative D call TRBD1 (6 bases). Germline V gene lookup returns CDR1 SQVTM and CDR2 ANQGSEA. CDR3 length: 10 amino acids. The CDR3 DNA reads TGCCCTGCAGGGGTGGAGACCCAGTACTTC. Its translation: CPAGVETQYF.

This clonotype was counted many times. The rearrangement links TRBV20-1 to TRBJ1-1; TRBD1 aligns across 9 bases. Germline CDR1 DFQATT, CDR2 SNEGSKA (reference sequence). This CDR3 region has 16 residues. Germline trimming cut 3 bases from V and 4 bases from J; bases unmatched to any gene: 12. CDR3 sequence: CSASRIQGAMGTEAFF. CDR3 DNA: TGCAGTGCTAGCAGGATACAGGGGGCCATGGGCACTGAAGCTTTCTTT.

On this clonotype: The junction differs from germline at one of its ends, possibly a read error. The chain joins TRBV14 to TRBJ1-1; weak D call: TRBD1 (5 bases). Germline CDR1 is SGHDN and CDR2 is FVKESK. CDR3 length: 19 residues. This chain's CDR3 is CASSQDPTVPRKGNTEAFF. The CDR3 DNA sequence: TGTGCCAGCAGTCAAGACCCGACAGTCCCCAGGAAAGGGAACACTGAAGCTTTCTTT.

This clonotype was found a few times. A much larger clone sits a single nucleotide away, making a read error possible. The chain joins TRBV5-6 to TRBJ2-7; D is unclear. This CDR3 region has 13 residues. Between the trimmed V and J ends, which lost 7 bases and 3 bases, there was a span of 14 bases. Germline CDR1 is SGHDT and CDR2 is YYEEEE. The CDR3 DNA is TGTGCCAGCCGCGGCATGGGCATCTACGAGCAGTACTTC. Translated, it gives CASRGMGIYEQYF.

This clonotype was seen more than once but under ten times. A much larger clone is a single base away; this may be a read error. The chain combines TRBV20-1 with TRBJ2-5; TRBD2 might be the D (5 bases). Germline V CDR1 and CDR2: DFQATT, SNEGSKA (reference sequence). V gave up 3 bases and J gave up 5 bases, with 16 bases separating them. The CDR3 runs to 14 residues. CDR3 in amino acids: CSARVGDPGETQYF. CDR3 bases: TGCAGTGCTAGGGTGGGAGACCCCGGGGAGACCCAGTACTTC.

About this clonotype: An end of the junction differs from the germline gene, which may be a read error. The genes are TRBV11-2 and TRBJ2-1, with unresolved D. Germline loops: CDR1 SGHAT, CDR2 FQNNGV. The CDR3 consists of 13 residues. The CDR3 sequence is CAGSLEADNVQFF. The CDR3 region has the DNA TGTGCCGGCAGCTTAGAAGCTGATAATGTGCAGTTCTTC.